The 17 T cell receptor beta chains listed next were all sequenced from one sample in a study of T cell responses to AZD1222 COVID-19 vaccine (dated by TCRdb to the early 2020s). Interpreted using the paper, the time point label stands for: baseline before first vaccination. Receptors were amplified or captured by the immunoSEQ multiplex PCR assay. The table comes from immuneACCESS by way of TCRdb, which keeps in-frame sequences with V and J called. Part of the clones is missing from these tables; in studies checked, under half for an unresolved V gene and the rest for unknown reasons. The sample table lists 130,000 or so clones, more than 85% of them with a count of one. The ten largest clones take up about 3% of the sample. This specimen was peripheral blood, taken on day 0 of AZD1222 vaccination. These receptors were collected from an adult in good health.

The chain carries TRBV28 and TRBJ1-2; D gene unclear. The CDR3 loop spans 16 amino acids. Germline V gene sequence: CDR1 MDHEN, CDR2 SYDVKM. V shed 3 bases and J shed 1 base, with 15 bases lying between them. In DNA form, the CDR3 reads TGTGCCAGCAGTTTTGAGGGAGGGAACGGTAACTATGGCTACACCTTC. The encoded protein is CASSFEGGNGNYGYTF.

CDR3 in DNA: TGTGCCAGCAGTGCCGGGGGTAGCTCCTATAATTCACCCCTCCACTTT. It encodes CASSAGGSSYNSPLHF. The chain couples TRBV2 to TRBJ1-6; D might be TRBD1 (5 bases). The CDR3 extends over 16 amino acids. V was cut by 4 bases and J by 0 bases, with 10 bases left in between. Looked up from germline, CDR1 is SNHLY and CDR2 is FYNNEI.

The rearrangement uses TRBV27 and TRBJ1-5, with unresolved D. CDR1 is MNHEY and CDR2 is SMNVEV in the germline V gene (reference sequence). With 6 bases removed from V and 9 bases from J, the gap between germline ends came to 12 bases. There are 12 residues in the CDR3. The DNA for the CDR3 is TGTGCCAGCAGCACGAGCGGCCGGCCCCAGCATTTT. It is translated as CASSTSGRPQHF.

CDR3 sequence (DNA): TGTGCCAGCAGCTTAAACTTTTTCACCGGGGAGCTGTTTTTT. It codes for CASSLNFFTGELFF. This chain links TRBV7-3 with TRBJ2-2; no firm D call. Germline CDR1 reads SGHTA; CDR2 reads FQGTGA. The CDR3 runs to 14 residues. Trimming pared 1 base from V and 4 bases from J, leaving 7 bases between.

The V call is TRBV7-2, the J call TRBJ2-4; D might be TRBD1 (5 bases). The CDR3 sequence is 15 residues long. V was shortened by 3 bases and J by 8 bases, with 17 bases between the two germline ends. Germline V CDR1 and CDR2: SGHTA, FQGNSA. CDR3 protein: CASSFSQGTVDIQYF. CDR3 nucleotides: TGTGCCAGCAGCTTTTCCCAGGGAACCGTTGACATTCAGTACTTC.

This rearrangement joins TRBV5-1 to TRBJ2-1; 10 bases match TRBD2. V dropped 9 bases and J dropped 2; count of bases not matched to a gene: 14. Germline-derived CDR1 and CDR2 are SGHRS and YFSETQ. The CDR3 spans 17 residues. The CDR3, as DNA: TGCGCCACTGCGTCAGCTAACCTAGCGGGAGCCTACAATGAGCAGTTCTTC. Translated, it gives CATASANLAGAYNEQFF.

V and J are TRBV7-2 and TRBJ2-1; D uncertain. Germline values: CDR1 SGHTA, CDR2 FQGNSA. The CDR3 totals 15 residues. V lost 2 bases and J lost 1, with 9 bases in between. In DNA form, the CDR3 reads TGTGCCAGCAGCTTATCCCCTAGGTCCTACAATGAGCAGTTCTTC. Its protein product is CASSLSPRSYNEQFF.

The chain carries TRBV7-8 and TRBJ2-5; D remains ambiguous. CDR1 SGHVS and CDR2 FQNEAQ come from the germline V gene. The CDR3 length is 10 residues. V was trimmed by 1 base and J by 6 bases, leaving 0 bases between them. DNA of the CDR3: TGTGCCAGCAGCTTAGAGACCCAGTACTTC. This sequence encodes CASSLETQYF.

The J gene is TRBJ1-1, the V gene TRBV28; weak D call: TRBD1 (5 bases). V was trimmed by 6 bases and J by 3 bases, leaving 11 bases between them. The CDR3 extends over 13 amino acids. From germline, CDR1 is MDHEN and CDR2 SYDVKM. The CDR3 nucleotides read TGTGCCAGCAGAGGTCAGGGTGACACTGAAGCTTTCTTT. It codes for CASRGQGDTEAFF.

The gene calls are TRBV5-1 and TRBJ1-1; D is ambiguous. The CDR3 extends over 13 amino acids. Per the germline V gene, CDR1 is SGHRS and CDR2 is YFSETQ. V lost 0 bases, J lost 3 bases, and 6 bases lay in between. CDR3 loop: CASSLEADTEAFF. Written as DNA, the CDR3 is TGCGCCAGCAGCTTGGAGGCAGACACTGAAGCTTTCTTT.

The chain carries TRBV12-5 and TRBJ2-1; D may be TRBD1 (5 bases). The CDR3 has 17 residues. The germline V gene has CDR1 LGHNT and CDR2 FRNRAP. The V end was cut by 0 bases, the J end by 2 bases, with 14 bases between. CDR3 amino acids: CASGLVLDSRTYNEQFF. The CDR3, as DNA: TGTGCTAGTGGTTTGGTCCTTGACAGCCGAACCTACAATGAGCAGTTCTTC.

V gene TRBV19 combines with J gene TRBJ1-1, with 9 bases aligning to TRBD1. The CDR3 sequence is 15 residues long. Germline lookup yields CDR1 LNHDA and CDR2 SQIVND (reference sequence). With V trimmed by 3 bases and J by 4 bases, 6 bases remained unmatched. The CDR3 DNA follows: TGTGCCAGTAGTATGAATACAGGGGGCTTCACTGAAGCTTTCTTT. Its protein is CASSMNTGGFTEAFF.

The rearrangement links TRBV5-1 to TRBJ2-1; weak D call: TRBD2 (6 bases). Looked up from germline, CDR1 is SGHRS and CDR2 is YFSETQ. This CDR3 has 17 residues. Trimming shortened V by 0 bases and J by 0 bases, and 13 bases separated the two germline ends. As DNA, the CDR3 is TGCGCCAGCAGCTTGGCCTGGGACTCCTACTCCTACAATGAGCAGTTCTTC. This codes for CASSLAWDSYSYNEQFF.

The V gene is TRBV7-2, the J gene TRBJ2-7; maybe TRBD1 (6 bases). Germline assignment: CDR1 SGHTA and CDR2 FQGNSA. CDR3 size: 13 residues. The germline V and J ends were trimmed by 0 bases and 4 bases, with 7 bases remaining between them. CDR3 in amino acids: CASSLARGYEQYF. Here the CDR3 DNA reads TGTGCCAGCAGCTTAGCGAGGGGGTACGAGCAGTACTTC.

The chain uses TRBV30 and TRBJ2-3, with D perhaps matching TRBD1 (6 bases). Trimming shortened V by 7 bases and J by 2 bases, and 13 bases separated the two germline ends. This CDR3 has 13 residues. CDR1 is GTSNPN and CDR2 is SVGIG in the germline V gene (reference sequence). The CDR3 region is CASTGLFTDTQYF. CDR3 in DNA: TGTGCCTCTACAGGGTTATTCACAGATACGCAGTATTTT.

The genes are TRBV14 and TRBJ1-5, with D hard to call. This CDR3 is built from 13 residues. Germline CDR1 reads SGHDN; CDR2 reads FVKESK. Deletions cut 5 bases from V and 1 base from J, with 6 bases between. CDR3 sequence: CASSWGSNQPQHF. In nucleotides, the CDR3 is TGTGCCAGCAGCTGGGGAAGCAATCAGCCCCAGCATTTT.

The chain joins TRBV7-9 to TRBJ2-2; D gene ambiguous. The length of the CDR3 is 14 residues. V lost 4 bases to trimming and J lost 2 bases, with 8 bases between them. CDR1 is SEHNR, CDR2 FQNEAQ, per germline (reference sequence). CDR3 sequence reads: CASSSVLNTGELFF. DNA of the CDR3: TGTGCCAGCAGCTCCGTGCTCAACACCGGGGAGCTGTTTTTT.